This note documents a single TCR beta chain sequence. Its antigen is still unknown. These data originate in a study of cytomegalovirus exposure and HLA in healthy donors. Study findings and constraints: Presence/absence analyses supposed approximately even sequencing depth among donors. In vitro experiments confirmed that a few CMV-associated chains were specific for CMV antigens.

This CDR3 is 13 amino acids long. V was pared by 1 base and J by 6 bases, with 10 bases between. Germline CDR1 reads MGHRA; CDR2 reads YSYEKL. Vbeta (60) and Jbeta (13) primers were used in the PCR. The assay was immunoSEQ multiplex PCR, and TCRdb's table has in-frame clones only and misses some. The sample yields some 180,000 clones, around 75% seen once. The sample consisted of PBMCs. This chain joins TRBV4-1 and TRBJ2-7; possible D gene TRBD2, 6 bases. The sequence was collected from a male donor in good health and CMV-seronegative. CDR3 nucleotides: TGCGCCAGCAGCCAAGTAGGAGGGATCGAGCAGTACTTC. Its protein product is CASSQVGGIEQYF.